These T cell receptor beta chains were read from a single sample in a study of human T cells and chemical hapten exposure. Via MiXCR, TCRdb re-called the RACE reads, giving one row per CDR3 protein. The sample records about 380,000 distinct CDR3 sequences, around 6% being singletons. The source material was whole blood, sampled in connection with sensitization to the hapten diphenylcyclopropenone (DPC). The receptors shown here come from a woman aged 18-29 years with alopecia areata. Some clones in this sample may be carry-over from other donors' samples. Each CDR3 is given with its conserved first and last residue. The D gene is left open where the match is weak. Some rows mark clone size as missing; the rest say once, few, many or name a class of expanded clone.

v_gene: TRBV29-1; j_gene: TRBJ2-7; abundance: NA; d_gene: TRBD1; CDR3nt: TGCAGCGTTGAGGGGGACCGGGACAGGGGTCACGAGCAGTACTTC; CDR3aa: CSVEGDRDRGHEQYF
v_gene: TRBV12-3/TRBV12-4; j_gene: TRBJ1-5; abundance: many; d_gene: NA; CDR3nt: TGTGCCAGCAGTGACTCTAGCAATCAGCCCCAGCATTTT; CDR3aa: CASSDSSNQPQHF
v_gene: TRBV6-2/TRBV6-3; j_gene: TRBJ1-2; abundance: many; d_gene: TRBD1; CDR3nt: TGTGCCAGCAGTTACGGGACAGAGACGTATGGCTACACCTTC; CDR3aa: CASSYGTETYGYTF
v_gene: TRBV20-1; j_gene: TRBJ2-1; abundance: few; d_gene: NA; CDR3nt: TGCAGTGCTCATAGACGAACCGACAATGAGCAGTTCTTC; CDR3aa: CSAHRRTDNEQFF
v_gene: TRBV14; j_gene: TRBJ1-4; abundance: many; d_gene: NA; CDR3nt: TGTGCCAGCAGCCAAAGGACAGCAGCAACTAATGAAAAACTGTTTTTT; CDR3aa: CASSQRTAATNEKLFF
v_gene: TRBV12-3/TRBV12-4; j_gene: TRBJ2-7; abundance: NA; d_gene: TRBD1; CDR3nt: TGTGCCAGCAGCTACAGGGGGCTGTCCGAGCAGTACTTC; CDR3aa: CASSYRGLSEQYF
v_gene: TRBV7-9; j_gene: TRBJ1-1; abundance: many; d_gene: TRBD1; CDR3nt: TGTGCCAGCAGCAGGGGGACAGGGGCTACTGAAGCTTTCTTT; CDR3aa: CASSRGTGATEAFF
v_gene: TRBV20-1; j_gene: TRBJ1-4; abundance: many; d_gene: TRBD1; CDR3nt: TGCAGTGCTTCAGGGGGGCCAGCTAATGAAAAACTGTTTTTT; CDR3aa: CSASGGPANEKLFF
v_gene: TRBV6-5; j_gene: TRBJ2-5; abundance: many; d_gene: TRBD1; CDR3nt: TGTGCCAGCAGGCAAGGGGGCCGGGGTTGGGCCCAGTACTTC; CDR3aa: CASRQGGRGWAQYF
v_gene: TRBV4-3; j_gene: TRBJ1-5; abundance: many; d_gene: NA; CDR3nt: TGCGCCAGCAGCCAAGATGTACCTTTGGGCAATCAGCCCCAGCATTTT; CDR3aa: CASSQDVPLGNQPQHF
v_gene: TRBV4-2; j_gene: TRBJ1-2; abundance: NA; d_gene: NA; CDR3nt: TGTGCCAGCAGCCAAGATCCGGCAGATGGGGCTTCTGGCTACACCTTC; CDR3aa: CASSQDPADGASGYTF
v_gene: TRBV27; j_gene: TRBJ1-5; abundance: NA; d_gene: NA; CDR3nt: TGTGCCAGCAGTTTAGGGTATGGCAATCAGCCCCAGCATTTT; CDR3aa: CASSLGYGNQPQHF
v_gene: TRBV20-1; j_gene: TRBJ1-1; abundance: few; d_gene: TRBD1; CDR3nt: TGCAGTGCAGGGGGACAGGCAAACACTGAAGCTTTCTTT; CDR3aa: CSAGGQANTEAFF
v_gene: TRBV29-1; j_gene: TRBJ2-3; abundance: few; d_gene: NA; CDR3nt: TGCAGCGTTGAAGACGGGACCCTCACAGATACGCAGTATTTT; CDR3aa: CSVEDGTLTDTQYF
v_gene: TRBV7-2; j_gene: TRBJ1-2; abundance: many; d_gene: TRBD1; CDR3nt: TGTGCCAGCAGCCCCCTACCCGGGACAGATGGCTACACCTTC; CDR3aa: CASSPLPGTDGYTF
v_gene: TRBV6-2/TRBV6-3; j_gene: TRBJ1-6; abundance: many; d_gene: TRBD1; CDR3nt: TGTGCCAGCAGCCCCGTAGGGGGCCGGGGTAATTCACCCCTCCACTTT; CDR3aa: CASSPVGGRGNSPLHF
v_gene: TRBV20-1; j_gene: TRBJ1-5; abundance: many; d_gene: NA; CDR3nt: TGCAGTGCTAGACGGGGTGATCAGCCCCAGCATTTT; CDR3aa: CSARRGDQPQHF
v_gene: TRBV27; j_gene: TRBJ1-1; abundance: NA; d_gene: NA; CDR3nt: TGTGCCAGCAGCGGGGGCGTCACTGAAGCTTTCTTT; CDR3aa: CASSGGVTEAFF